The entry that follows covers one TCR beta chain sequence. Compared with germline, one end of the junction differs, possibly owing to a read error. The method was immunoSEQ multiplex PCR; TCRdb's version includes in-frame clones alone and lacks a portion of them. Among roughly 130,000 clones listed, nearly 90% were seen once. The CDR3 is 14 residues long. Germline assignment: CDR1 SGHNT and CDR2 YYREEE (reference sequence). This sample is part of a study of control samples from healthy donors and cancer patients. Sequenced: blood. The sequence was obtained from a man aged 45 to 65 in good health. The chain combines TRBV5-4 with TRBJ1-1; 7 bases match TRBD1. This CDR3 is CASTLTGLDTEAFF. In DNA, the CDR3 is TGTGCCAGCACCTTGACAGGGCTGGACACTGAAGCTTTCTTT.